Detailed here is one T cell receptor beta chain. Its antigen is currently unknown. CDR3 length equals 21 residues. In germline, CDR1 is LNHDA, CDR2 SQIVND (reference sequence). The junction had 21 bases not matched to a gene; V was cut back by 3 bases and J by 3 bases. TCRdb re-called the 5' RACE reads through MiXCR, storing one row per CDR3 protein. The sample records about 90,000 distinct CDR3 sequences, around 8.5% being singletons. This sample stems from a study of CD8 T cells in ankylosing spondylitis. Study results and caveats: Several highly homologous variants made up a TCR beta motif, and this motif appeared characteristic of ankylosing spondylitis blood. In reactive arthritis synovial fluid and blood, some motif variants had been reported before.

Specimen: blood, either unsorted or a sorted T cell fraction (not recorded which). The V gene is TRBV19, the J gene TRBJ2-3; 10 bases are shared with TRBD2. The sequence was collected from a male donor with ankylosing spondylitis. Here the CDR3 DNA reads TGTGCCAGTAGTATGTATCTCCTAGCGGGAGTTTATCCATCGGCAACAGATACGCAGTATTTT. Amino acid sequence: CASSMYLLAGVYPSATDTQYF.